This paragraph covers one TCR beta chain sequence. This CDR3 has 15 residues. Trimming took 5 bases from V and 1 from J; bases not matched to a gene: 4. Germline CDR1 and CDR2: MNHEY and SVGAGI. Generated by immunoSEQ multiplex PCR, the TCRdb table keeps only in-frame clones and is missing some. This table holds roughly 230,000 clones, around 85% found once. This sample was included in a study of blood T cell repertoires in COVID-19. The chain is built from TRBV6-5 and TRBJ1-1, with 10 bases lining up with TRBD1. Material: peripheral blood. This clonotype originated in an older woman with active or convalescent COVID-19. CDR3 DNA sequence: TGTGCCAGCAGTCCTCGGGACAGGGGGAACACTGAAGCTTTCTTT. Amino acids: CASSPRDRGNTEAFF.